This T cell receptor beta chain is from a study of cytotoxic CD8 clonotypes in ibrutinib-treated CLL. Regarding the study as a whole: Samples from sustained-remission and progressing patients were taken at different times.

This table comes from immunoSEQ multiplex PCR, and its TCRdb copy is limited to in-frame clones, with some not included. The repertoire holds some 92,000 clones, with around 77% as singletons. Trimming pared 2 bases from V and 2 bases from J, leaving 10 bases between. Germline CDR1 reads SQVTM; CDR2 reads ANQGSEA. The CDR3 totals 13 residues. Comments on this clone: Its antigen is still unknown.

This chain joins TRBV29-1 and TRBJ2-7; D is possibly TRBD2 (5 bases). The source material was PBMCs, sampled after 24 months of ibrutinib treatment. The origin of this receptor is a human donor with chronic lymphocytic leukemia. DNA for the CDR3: TGCAGCGTTGAACGGGCCGGGGCCTACGAGCAGTACTTC. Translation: CSVERAGAYEQYF.